The source of this T cell receptor beta chain is a study of PD-1 blockade in mismatch repair-deficient tumors. Study observations and caveats: After pembrolizumab, tumor-resident clones rose rapidly, then generally contracted before radiologic responses.

A note on this clone: Antigen specificity is unknown.

Sequenced by immunoSEQ multiplex PCR; TCRdb stores in-frame clones only, minus some. The data show approximately 120,000 clones, with roughly 86% seen just once and around an eighth held by the top ten. The V segment lost 2 bases and the J segment 0 bases; nucleotides outside the gene matches: 3. This CDR3 region has 15 residues. The receptor was derived from an adult with mismatch repair-deficient cancer. Specimen: peripheral blood, collected 44 weeks after starting pembrolizumab. The rearrangement links TRBV23-1 to TRBJ2-5; TRBD1 matches 7 bases. TRBV23-1 is an open reading frame, and its role is uncertain. The CDR3 bases are TGCGCCAGCAGTCAACCGGACAGGAACCAAGAGACCCAGTACTTC. Protein sequence: CASSQPDRNQETQYF.